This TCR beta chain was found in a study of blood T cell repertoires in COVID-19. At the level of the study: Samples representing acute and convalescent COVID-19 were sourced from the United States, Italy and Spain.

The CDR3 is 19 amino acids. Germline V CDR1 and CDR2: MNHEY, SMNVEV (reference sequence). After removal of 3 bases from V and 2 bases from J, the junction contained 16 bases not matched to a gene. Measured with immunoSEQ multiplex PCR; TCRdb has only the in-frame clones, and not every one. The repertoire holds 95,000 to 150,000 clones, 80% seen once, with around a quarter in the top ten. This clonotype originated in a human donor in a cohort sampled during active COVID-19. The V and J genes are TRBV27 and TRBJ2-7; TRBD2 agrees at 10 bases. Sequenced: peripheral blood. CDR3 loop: CASSFHPRPTSGRPYEQYF. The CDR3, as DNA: TGTGCCAGCAGTTTTCACCCCCGGCCGACTAGCGGGCGGCCCTACGAGCAGTACTTC.